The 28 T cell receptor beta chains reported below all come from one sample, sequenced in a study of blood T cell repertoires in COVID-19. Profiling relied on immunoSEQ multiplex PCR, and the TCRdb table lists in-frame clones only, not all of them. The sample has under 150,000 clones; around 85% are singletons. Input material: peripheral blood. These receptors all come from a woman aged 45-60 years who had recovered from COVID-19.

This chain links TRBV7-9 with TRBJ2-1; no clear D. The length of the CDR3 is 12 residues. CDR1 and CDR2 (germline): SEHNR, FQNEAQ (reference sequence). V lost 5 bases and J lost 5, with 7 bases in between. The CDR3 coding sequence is TGTGCCAGCAGCCGAGATCACAATGAGCAGTTCTTC. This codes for CASSRDHNEQFF.

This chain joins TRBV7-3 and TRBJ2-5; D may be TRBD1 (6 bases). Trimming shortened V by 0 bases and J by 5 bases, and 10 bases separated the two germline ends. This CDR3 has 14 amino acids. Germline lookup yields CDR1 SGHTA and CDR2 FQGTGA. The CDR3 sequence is CASSLTGGGETQYF. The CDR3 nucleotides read TGTGCCAGCAGCTTAACAGGGGGTGGTGAGACCCAGTACTTC.

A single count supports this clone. CDR3 nucleotides: TGTGCCAGCAGTCTCTCCCAGGGAGGGGACCCCCAGCATTTT. It translates to CASSLSQGGDPQHF. This chain links TRBV6-5 with TRBJ1-5, with D possibly TRBD1 on 5 matching bases. The CDR3 length is 14 residues. CDR1 is MNHEY and CDR2 is SVGAGI in the germline V gene. Trimming stripped 5 bases from V and 10 bases from J, with 18 bases between.

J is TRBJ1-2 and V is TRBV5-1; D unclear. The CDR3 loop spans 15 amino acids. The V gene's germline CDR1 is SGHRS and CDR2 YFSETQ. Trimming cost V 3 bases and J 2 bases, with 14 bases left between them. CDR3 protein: CASSSWAGLNYGYTF. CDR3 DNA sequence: TGCGCCAGCAGCTCCTGGGCAGGACTCAACTATGGCTACACCTTC.

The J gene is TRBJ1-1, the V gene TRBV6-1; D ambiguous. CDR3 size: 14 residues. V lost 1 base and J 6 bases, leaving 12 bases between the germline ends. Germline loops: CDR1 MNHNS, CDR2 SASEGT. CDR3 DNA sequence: TGTGCCAGCAGTGAAGGGCTCCCGATGGCTGAAGCTTTCTTT. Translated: CASSEGLPMAEAFF.

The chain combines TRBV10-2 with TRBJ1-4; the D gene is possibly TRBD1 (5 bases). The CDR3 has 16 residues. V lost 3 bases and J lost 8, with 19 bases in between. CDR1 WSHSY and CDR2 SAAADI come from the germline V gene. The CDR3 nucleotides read TGCGCCAGCAGTGACCCGGGACTACGGGGGGGAGAAAAACTGTTTTTT. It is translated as CASSDPGLRGGEKLFF.

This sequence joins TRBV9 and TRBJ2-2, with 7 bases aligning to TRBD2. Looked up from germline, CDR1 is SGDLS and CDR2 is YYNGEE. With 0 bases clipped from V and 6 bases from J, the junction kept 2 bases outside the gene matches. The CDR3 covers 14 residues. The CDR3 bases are TGTGCCAGCAGCGTAGGGGCGGGGGCCGGGGAGCTGTTTTTT. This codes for CASSVGAGAGELFF.

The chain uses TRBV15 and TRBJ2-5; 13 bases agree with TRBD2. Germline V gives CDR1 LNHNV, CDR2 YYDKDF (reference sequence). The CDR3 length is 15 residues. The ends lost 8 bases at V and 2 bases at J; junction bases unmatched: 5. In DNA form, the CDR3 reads TGTGCCACCGGTGGGGGACTAGCGGGGCAAGAGACCCAGTACTTC. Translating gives CATGGGLAGQETQYF.

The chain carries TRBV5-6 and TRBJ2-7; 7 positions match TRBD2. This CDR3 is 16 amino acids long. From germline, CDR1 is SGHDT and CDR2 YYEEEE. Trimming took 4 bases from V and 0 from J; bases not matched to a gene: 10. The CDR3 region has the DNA TGTGCCAGCAGCCCCGATGTGAGCGGGGTCTCCTACGAGCAGTACTTC. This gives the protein CASSPDVSGVSYEQYF.

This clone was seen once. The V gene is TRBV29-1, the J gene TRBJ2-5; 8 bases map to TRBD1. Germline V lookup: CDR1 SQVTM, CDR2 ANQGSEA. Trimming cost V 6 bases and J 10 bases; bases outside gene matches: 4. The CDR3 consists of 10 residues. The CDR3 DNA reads TGCAGCGTGGCGGACAGGGTCCAGTACTTC. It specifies CSVADRVQYF.

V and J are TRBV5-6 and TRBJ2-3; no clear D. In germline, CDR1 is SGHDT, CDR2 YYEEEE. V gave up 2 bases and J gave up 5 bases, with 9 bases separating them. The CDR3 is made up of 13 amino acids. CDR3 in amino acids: CASSLRSGDTQYF. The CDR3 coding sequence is TGTGCCAGCAGCTTACGGTCGGGAGATACGCAGTATTTT. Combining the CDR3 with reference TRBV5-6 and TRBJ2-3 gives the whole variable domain DAGVTQSPTHLIKTRGQQVTLRCSPKSGHDTVSWYQQALGQGPQFIFQYYEEEERQRGNFPDRFSGHQFPNYSSELNVNALLLGDSALYLCASSLRSGDTQYFGPGTRLTVL.

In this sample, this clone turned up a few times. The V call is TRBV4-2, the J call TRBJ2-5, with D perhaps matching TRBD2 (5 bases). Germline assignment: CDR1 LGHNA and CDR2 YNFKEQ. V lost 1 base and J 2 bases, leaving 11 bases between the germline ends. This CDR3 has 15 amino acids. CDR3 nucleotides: TGTGCCAGCAGCCAAGGAGAGCGGAGGCAAGAGACCCAGTACTTC. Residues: CASSQGERRQETQYF.

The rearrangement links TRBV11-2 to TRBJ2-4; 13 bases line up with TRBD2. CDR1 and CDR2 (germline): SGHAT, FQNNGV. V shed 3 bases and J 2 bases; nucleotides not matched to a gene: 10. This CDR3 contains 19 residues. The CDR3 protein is CASSLLWGLAGKTKNIQYF. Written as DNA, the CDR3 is TGTGCCAGCAGCTTGTTGTGGGGACTAGCGGGGAAGACCAAAAACATTCAGTACTTC.

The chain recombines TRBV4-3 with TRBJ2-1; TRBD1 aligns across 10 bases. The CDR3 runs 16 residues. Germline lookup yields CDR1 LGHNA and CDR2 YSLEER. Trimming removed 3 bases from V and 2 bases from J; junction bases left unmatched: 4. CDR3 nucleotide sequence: TGCGCCAGCAGCCAGGACAGGGGGTGGGCCTACAATGAGCAGTTCTTC. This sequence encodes CASSQDRGWAYNEQFF.

CDR3 DNA sequence: TGTGCCAGCTCACCAGTGTTGGGAGACTACGAGCAGTACTTC. The encoded protein is CASSPVLGDYEQYF. V is TRBV18 and J is TRBJ2-7; TRBD2 might be the D (5 bases). Deletions cut 2 bases from V and 3 bases from J, with 11 bases between. The CDR3 runs to 14 residues. Germline-derived CDR1 and CDR2 are KGHSH and LQKENI.

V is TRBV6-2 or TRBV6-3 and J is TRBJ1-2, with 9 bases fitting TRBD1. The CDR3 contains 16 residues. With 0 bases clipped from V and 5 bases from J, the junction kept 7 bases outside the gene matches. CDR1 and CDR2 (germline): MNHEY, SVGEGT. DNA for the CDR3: TGTGCCAGCAGTTACTCGAAAACAGGGGGCGCGTATGGCTACACCTTC. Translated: CASSYSKTGGAYGYTF.

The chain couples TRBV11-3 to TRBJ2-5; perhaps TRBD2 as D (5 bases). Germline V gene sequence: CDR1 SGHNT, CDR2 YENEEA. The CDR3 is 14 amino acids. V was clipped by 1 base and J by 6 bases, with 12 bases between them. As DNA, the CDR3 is TGTGCCAGCAGCTTAGGCGGGTCGATTAAGACCCAGTACTTC. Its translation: CASSLGGSIKTQYF. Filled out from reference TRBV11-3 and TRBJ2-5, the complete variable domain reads EAGVVQSPRYKIIEKKQPVAFWCNPISGHNTLYWYLQNLGQGPELLIRYENEEAVDDSQLPKDRFSAERLKGVDSTLKIQPAELGDSAVYLCASSLGGSIKTQYFGPGTRLLVL.

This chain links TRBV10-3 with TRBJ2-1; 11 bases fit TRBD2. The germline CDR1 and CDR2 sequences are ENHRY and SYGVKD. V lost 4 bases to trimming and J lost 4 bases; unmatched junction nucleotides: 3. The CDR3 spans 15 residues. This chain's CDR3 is CAISGGTSGYNEQFF. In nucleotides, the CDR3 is TGTGCCATCAGTGGCGGGACTAGCGGATACAATGAGCAGTTCTTC.

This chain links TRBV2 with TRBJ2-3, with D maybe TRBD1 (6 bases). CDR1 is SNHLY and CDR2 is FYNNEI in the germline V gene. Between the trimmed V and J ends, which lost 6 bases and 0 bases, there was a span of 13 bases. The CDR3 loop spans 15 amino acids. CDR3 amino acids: CASSADRTSTDTQYF. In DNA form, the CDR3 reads TGTGCCAGCAGCGCCGACAGGACTAGCACAGATACGCAGTATTTT.

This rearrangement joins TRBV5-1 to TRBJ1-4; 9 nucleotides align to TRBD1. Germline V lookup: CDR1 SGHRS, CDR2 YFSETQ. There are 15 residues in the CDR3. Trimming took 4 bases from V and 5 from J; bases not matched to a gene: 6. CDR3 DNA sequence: TGCGCCAGCAGCGATGCCGGGACAGGGAATGAAAAACTGTTTTTT. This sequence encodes CASSDAGTGNEKLFF.

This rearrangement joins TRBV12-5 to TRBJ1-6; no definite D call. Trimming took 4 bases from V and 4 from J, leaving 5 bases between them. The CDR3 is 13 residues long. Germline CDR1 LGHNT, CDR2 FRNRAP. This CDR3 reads CASGSTYNSPLHF. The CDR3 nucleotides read TGTGCTAGTGGTTCGACATATAATTCACCCCTCCACTTT.

CDR3 nucleotides: TGCGCCAGCAGCCAGATCCCTACTGGGGCCAACGTCCTGACTTTC. This encodes CASSQIPTGANVLTF. The chain links TRBV4-1 to TRBJ2-6; D call uncertain. CDR3 size: 15 residues. Germline V gives CDR1 MGHRA, CDR2 YSYEKL. V gave up 3 bases and J gave up 2 bases, with 8 bases separating them.

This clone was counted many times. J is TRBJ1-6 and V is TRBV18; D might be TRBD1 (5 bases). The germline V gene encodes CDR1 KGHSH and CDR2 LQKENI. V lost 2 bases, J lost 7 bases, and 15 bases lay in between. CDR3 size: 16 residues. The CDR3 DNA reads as TGTGCCAGCTCACCAGGGTTCGGGGGAACGAATTCACCCCTCCACTTT. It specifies CASSPGFGGTNSPLHF.

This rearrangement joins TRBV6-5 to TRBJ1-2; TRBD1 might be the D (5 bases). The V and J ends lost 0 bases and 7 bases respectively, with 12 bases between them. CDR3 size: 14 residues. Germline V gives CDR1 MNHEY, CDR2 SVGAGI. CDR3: CASSYSLKGLGYTF. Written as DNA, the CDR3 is TGTGCCAGCAGTTACTCGCTCAAGGGACTTGGCTACACCTTC.

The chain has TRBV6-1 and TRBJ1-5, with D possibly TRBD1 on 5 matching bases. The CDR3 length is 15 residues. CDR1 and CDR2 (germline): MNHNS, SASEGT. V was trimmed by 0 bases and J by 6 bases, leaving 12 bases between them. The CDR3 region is CASSEAIVGVQPQHF. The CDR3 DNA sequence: TGTGCCAGCAGTGAAGCGATCGTAGGGGTTCAGCCCCAGCATTTT.

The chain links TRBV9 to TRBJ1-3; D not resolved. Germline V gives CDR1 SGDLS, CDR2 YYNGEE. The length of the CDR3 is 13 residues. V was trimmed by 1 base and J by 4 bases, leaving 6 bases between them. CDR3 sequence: CASSVISGNTIYF. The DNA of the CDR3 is TGTGCCAGCAGCGTAATATCCGGAAACACCATATATTTT. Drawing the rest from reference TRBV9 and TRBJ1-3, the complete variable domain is DSGVTQTPKHLITATGQRVTLRCSPRSGDLSVYWYQQSLDQGLQFLIQYYNGEERAKGNILERFSAQQFPDLHSELNLSSLELGDSALYFCASSVISGNTIYFGEGSWLTVV.

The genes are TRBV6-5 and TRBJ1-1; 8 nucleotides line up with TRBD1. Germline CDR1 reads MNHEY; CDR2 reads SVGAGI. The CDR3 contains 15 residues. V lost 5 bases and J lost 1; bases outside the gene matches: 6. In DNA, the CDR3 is TGTGCCAGCAGTCCAGGGGGCGGGGGGAACACTGAAGCTTTCTTT. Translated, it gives CASSPGGGGNTEAFF.

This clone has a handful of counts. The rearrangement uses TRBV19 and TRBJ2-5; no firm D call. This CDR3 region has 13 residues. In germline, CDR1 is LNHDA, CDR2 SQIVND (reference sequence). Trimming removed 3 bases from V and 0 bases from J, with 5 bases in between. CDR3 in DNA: TGTGCCAGTAGTATCGAGAACCAAGAGACCCAGTACTTC. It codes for CASSIENQETQYF.